This T cell receptor beta chain comes out of a study of CD8+ T cells in alopecia areata. Study-level information: A regimen of oral tofacitinib, 5 to 10 mg twice daily, was given to treated patients. The drug, tofacitinib, lasted 6 to 18 months, followed by 6 months off drug.

Lesional scalp punch biopsies and peripheral blood were collected from alopecia areata patients. CDR1 and CDR2 from the germline V gene are MGHDK and SYGVNS. This CDR3 has 13 residues. The V end lost 6 bases, the J end lost 4 bases, and 10 bases lay between the germline ends. Sequencing templates came from extracted RNA that was reverse transcribed into cDNA. TCRdb's copy holds only in-frame clones and misses some; the assay was immunoSEQ multiplex PCR. The table shows around 120,000 clones, with less than 45% occurring only once. Study observations and caveats: The study found higher clonality in lesional than normal scalp, especially in alopecia totalis/universalis.

This clone was observed a handful of times. Its antigen is currently unknown. Sequencing was carried out using CD4+ T cells sorted from blood. This TCR was recovered from a human donor with alopecia areata. The chain links TRBV25-1 to TRBJ1-5, with a possible D match to TRBD1 (6 bases). The DNA for the CDR3 is TGTGCCAGCAGCCGAGGGGGAAATCAGCCCCAGCATTTT. It codes for CASSRGGNQPQHF.